The 21 T cell receptor beta chains below were found in one sample sequenced in a study of T cell clusters in autoimmune cytopenias. Multiplex touch-down PCR amplified TRB using TRB-A and TRB-B pools in one tube. TCRdb reprocessed the multiplex PCR reads and reports one entry per CDR3 protein, with no DNA. Recorded for this sample: some 2,500 distinct CDR3 sequences. TRB was amplified from roughly 250 ng of peripheral blood genomic DNA per sample. Sample: peripheral blood. The receptors originated from a human donor with an autoimmune cytopenia or autoimmune hepatitis (not recorded which).

This chain joins TRBV5-5 and TRBJ2-7. The CDR3 spans 13 residues. Germline V gene data show CDR1 as SGHKS and CDR2 as YYEKEE (reference sequence). CDR3: CASSLGSVGSEYF. The full variable domain, completed using reference TRBV5-5 and TRBJ2-7, is DAGVTQSPTHLIKTRGQQVTLRCSPISGHKSVSWYQQVLGQGPQFIFQYYEKEERGRGNFPDRFSARQFPNYSSELNVNALLLGDSALYLCASSLGSVGSEYFGPGTRLTVT.

V usage is TRBV5-1 and J usage is TRBJ2-3. The CDR3 has 15 amino acids. Germline V lookup: CDR1 SGHRS, CDR2 YFSETQ. CDR3 sequence: CASSLALLAADTQYF.

This clonotype is identified as medium-sized (0.01 to 0.1%) from frequency. V and J are TRBV6-6 and TRBJ2-3. Germline-derived CDR1 and CDR2 are MNHNY and SVGAGI (reference sequence). This CDR3 is 14 amino acids long. CDR3 in amino acids: CASSYRASTDTQYF.

The chain combines TRBV6-5 with TRBJ2-2. Per germline, CDR1 MNHEY and CDR2 SVGAGI. CDR3 length equals 11 residues. The CDR3: CASRATGELFF.

The chain combines TRBV5-1 with TRBJ2-7; with no DNA, the TCRdb D assignment of TRBD1 cannot be verified. CDR3 length: 12 amino acids. Germline values: CDR1 SGHRS, CDR2 YFSETQ. This CDR3 reads CASSLEQGEQYF.

Its frequency marks this clonotype as medium-sized (0.01 to 0.1%). The V and J genes are TRBV19 and TRBJ1-1. This CDR3 contains 15 residues. Looked up from germline, CDR1 is LNHDA and CDR2 is SQIVND (reference sequence). CDR3 sequence: CASNSRDSLVTEAFF.

By frequency, this clonotype is medium-sized. This chain links TRBV19 with TRBJ2-1; TCRdb picks TRBD1, but there is no DNA to check that call. The CDR3 runs to 18 residues. Germline V CDR1 and CDR2: LNHDA, SQIVND (reference sequence). This CDR3 reads CASSIYSNRVSPNNEQFF.

This chain links TRBV7-9 with TRBJ2-5. The CDR3 covers 12 residues. Germline assignment: CDR1 SEHNR and CDR2 FQNEAQ (reference sequence). CDR3 loop: CASSLNQETQYF.

V and J are TRBV18 and TRBJ1-3. Looked up from germline, CDR1 is KGHSH and CDR2 is LQKENI. This CDR3 has 14 amino acids. The CDR3 reads CASSPQSSGNTIYF. Together with reference TRBV18 and TRBJ1-3, the CDR3 gives the full variable domain: NAGVMQNPRHLVRRRGQEARLRCSPMKGHSHVYWYRQLPEEGLKFMVYLQKENIIDESGMPKERFSAEFPKEGPSILRIQQVVRGDSAAYFCASSPQSSGNTIYFGEGSWLTVV.

This clonotype is identified as medium-sized (0.01 to 0.1%) from frequency. The chain recombines TRBV12-3 or TRBV12-4 with TRBJ1-4; the D call of TRBD1 rests on TCRdb alone, since no DNA is present to check it. The CDR3 consists of 15 residues. The CDR3 spells CASTPDSLGGEKLFF.

CDR3 sequence: CASSNYNEQFF. The genes are TRBV7-2 and TRBJ2-1. The CDR3 has 11 amino acids. Germline V gives CDR1 SGHTA, CDR2 FQGNSA. The variable domain in full, completed from reference TRBV7-2 and TRBJ2-1, reads GAGVSQSPSNKVTEKGKDVELRCDPISGHTALYWYRQSLGQGLEFLIYFQGNSAPDKSGLPSDRFSAERTGGSVSTLTIQRTQQEDSAVYLCASSNYNEQFFGPGTRLTVL.

The CDR3 loop reads CASSFAQGHGNTIYF. The chain joins TRBV6-6 to TRBJ1-3; TCRdb lists TRBD1, though no DNA is available to test this call. The CDR3 is 15 amino acids. The germline V gene has CDR1 MNHNY and CDR2 SVGAGI (reference sequence).

The chain links TRBV7-6 to TRBJ2-5; TCRdb selects TRBD2, and the lack of DNA leaves this call unchecked. Germline V gene data show CDR1 as SGHVS and CDR2 as FNYEAQ. The CDR3 has 15 residues. CDR3 in amino acids: CASSLLGGPTETQYF.

The rearrangement joins TRBV12-3 or TRBV12-4 to TRBJ2-7. This CDR3 has 14 residues. CDR3: CASKHDRRSYEQYF.

Measured by frequency, this clonotype is medium-sized (0.01 to 0.1%). The CDR3: CASVNNEQSNTGELFF. The chain combines TRBV12-3 or TRBV12-4 with TRBJ2-2. The CDR3 runs to 16 residues.

This chain uses TRBV6-1 with TRBJ2-7; the D call of TRBD1 rests on TCRdb alone, since no DNA is present to check it. CDR1 and CDR2 (germline): MNHNS, SASEGT. The CDR3 loop spans 14 amino acids. CDR3 sequence: CASSSRDRGSEQYF.

The V call is TRBV30, the J call TRBJ2-1. This CDR3 spans 11 amino acids. The germline CDR1 and CDR2 sequences are GTSNPN and SVGIG (reference sequence). CDR3 residues: CAWSQASEQFF.

This clonotype is called medium-sized (0.01 to 0.1%) based on its frequency. J is TRBJ1-4 and V is TRBV19; TCRdb selects TRBD1, and the lack of DNA leaves this call unchecked. The CDR3 extends over 15 amino acids. The germline CDR1 and CDR2 sequences are LNHDA and SQIVND (reference sequence). CDR3 sequence reads: CASRAPGTGKEKLFF. The whole variable domain, filled in from reference TRBV19 and TRBJ1-4, reads DGGITQSPKYLFRKEGQNVTLSCEQNLNHDAMYWYRQDPGQGLRLIYYSQIVNDFQKGDIAEGYSVSREKKESFPLTVTSAQKNPTAFYLCASRAPGTGKEKLFFGSGTQLSVL.

In terms of frequency, this clonotype is medium-sized. This chain uses TRBV5-5 with TRBJ2-7; without DNA, the TCRdb call of TRBD1 cannot be checked. The CDR3 has 13 amino acids. Germline V CDR1 and CDR2: SGHKS, YYEKEE (reference sequence). CDR3 region: CASSWTQGSEQYF.

Judged by frequency, this clonotype is medium-sized. This chain joins TRBV19 and TRBJ2-6. Germline CDR1 is LNHDA and CDR2 is SQIVND (reference sequence). The CDR3 totals 16 residues. The CDR3 loop reads CASSLSDRAGANVLTF.

This clonotype is classed as medium-sized by frequency. The J gene is TRBJ2-7, the V gene TRBV19; TCRdb reports TRBD1, a call that lacks DNA to check it against. Germline loops: CDR1 LNHDA, CDR2 SQIVND (reference sequence). This CDR3 is 14 amino acids long. CDR3 loop: CASSIGQGFYEQYF.